This T cell receptor beta chain was recovered during a study of early T cells in non-severe SARS-CoV-2 infection. This clonotype has ten or more counts. The V segment lost 5 bases and the J segment 0 bases; nucleotides outside the gene matches: 5. This CDR3 is 16 amino acids long. Per the germline V gene, CDR1 is LGHNT and CDR2 is FRNRAP. TCRdb analysed the 5' RACE reads with MiXCR anew, one entry per CDR3 protein. This table has around 20,000 distinct CDR3 sequences, 4% appearing once. The material sequenced was whole blood. The source of this sequence is an adult who was a healthcare worker with PCR-confirmed SARS-CoV-2 infection or an uninfected control (not recorded which). The chain combines TRBV12-5 with TRBJ2-1; 9 positions match TRBD2. The CDR3 region is CASGPQRGASYNEQFF. The CDR3 DNA reads TGTGCTAGTGGTCCACAGCGGGGGGCCTCCTACAATGAGCAGTTCTTC.